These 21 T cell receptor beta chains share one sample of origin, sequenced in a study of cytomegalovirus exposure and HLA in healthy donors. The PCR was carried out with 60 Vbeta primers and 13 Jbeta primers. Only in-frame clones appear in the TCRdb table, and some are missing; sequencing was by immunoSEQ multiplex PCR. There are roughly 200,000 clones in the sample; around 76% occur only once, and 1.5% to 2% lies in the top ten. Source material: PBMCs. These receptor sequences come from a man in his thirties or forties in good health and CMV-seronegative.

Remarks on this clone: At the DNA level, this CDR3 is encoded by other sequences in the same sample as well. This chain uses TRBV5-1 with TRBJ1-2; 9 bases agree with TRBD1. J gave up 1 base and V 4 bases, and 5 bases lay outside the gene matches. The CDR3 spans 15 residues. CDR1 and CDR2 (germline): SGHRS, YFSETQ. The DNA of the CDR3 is TGCGCCAGCAGCCCCCGGGACAGGGATAACTATGGCTACACCTTC. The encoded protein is CASSPRDRDNYGYTF.

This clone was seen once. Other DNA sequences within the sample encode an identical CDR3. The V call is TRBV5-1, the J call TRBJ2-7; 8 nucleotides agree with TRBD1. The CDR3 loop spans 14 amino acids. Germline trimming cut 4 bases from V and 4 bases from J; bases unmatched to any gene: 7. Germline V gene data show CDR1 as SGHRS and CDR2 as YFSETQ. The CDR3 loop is CASSVGQGGYEQYF. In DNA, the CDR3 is TGCGCCAGCAGCGTCGGACAGGGTGGATACGAGCAGTACTTC.

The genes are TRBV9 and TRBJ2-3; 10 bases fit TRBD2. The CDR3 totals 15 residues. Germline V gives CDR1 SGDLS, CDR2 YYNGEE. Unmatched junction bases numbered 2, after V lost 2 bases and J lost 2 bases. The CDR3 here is CASSVTSGVTDTQYF. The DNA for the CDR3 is TGTGCCAGCAGCGTTACTAGCGGGGTCACAGATACGCAGTATTTT.

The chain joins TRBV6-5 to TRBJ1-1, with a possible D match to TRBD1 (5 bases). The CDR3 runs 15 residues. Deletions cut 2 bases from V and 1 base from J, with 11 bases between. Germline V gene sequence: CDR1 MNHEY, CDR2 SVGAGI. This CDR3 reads CASSYPSQGNTEAFF. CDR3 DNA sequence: TGTGCCAGCAGTTACCCGTCGCAGGGGAACACTGAAGCTTTCTTT.

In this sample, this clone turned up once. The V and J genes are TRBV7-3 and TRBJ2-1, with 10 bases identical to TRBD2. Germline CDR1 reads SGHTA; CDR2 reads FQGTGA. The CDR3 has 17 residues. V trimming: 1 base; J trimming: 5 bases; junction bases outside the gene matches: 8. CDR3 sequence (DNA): TGTGCCAGCAGCTTAAGGCCTACTAGCGGGAATAACAATGAGCAGTTCTTC. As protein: CASSLRPTSGNNNEQFF. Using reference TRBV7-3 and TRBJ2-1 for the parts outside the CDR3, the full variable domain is GAGVSQTPSNKVTEKGKYVELRCDPISGHTALYWYRQSLGQGPEFLIYFQGTGAADDSGLPNDRFFAVRPEGSVSTLKIQRTERGDSAVYLCASSLRPTSGNNNEQFFGPGTRLTVL.

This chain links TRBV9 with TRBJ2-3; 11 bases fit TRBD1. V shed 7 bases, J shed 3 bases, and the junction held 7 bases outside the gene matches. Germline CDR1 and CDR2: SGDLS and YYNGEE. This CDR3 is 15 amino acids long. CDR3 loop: CASGRDRGMTDTQYF. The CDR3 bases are TGTGCCAGCGGGCGGGACAGGGGGATGACAGATACGCAGTATTTT.

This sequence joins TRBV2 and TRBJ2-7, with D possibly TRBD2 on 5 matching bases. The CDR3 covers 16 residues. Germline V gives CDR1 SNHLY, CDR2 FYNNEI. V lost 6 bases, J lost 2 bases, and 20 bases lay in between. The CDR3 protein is CASSQDPGKDAYEQYF. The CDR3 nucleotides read TGTGCCAGCAGCCAAGACCCGGGGAAGGACGCCTACGAGCAGTACTTC. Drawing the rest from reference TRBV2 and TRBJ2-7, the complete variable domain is EPEVTQTPSHQVTQMGQEVILRCVPISNHLYFYWYRQILGQKVEFLVSFYNNEISEKSEIFDDQFSVERPDGSNFTLKIRSTKLEDSAMYFCASSQDPGKDAYEQYFGPGTRLTVT.

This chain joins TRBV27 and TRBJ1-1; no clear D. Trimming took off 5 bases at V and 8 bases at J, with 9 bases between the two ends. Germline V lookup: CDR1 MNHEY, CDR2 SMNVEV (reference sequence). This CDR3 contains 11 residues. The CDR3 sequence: CASSSGREAFF. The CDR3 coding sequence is TGTGCCAGCAGTAGCGGGAGGGAAGCTTTCTTT.

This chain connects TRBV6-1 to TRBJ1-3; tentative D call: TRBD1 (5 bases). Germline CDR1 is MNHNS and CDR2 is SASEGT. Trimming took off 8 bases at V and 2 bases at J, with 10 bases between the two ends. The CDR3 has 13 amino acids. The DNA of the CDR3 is TGTGCCAGCGGGACGGGGGCTGGAAACACCATATATTTT. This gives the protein CASGTGAGNTIYF.

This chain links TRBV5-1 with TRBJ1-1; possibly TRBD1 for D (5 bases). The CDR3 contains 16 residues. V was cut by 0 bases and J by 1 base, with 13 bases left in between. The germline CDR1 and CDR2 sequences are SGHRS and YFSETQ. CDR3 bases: TGCGCCAGCAGCTTGGTCAGGGCCGGGGGGAACACTGAAGCTTTCTTT. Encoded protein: CASSLVRAGGNTEAFF.

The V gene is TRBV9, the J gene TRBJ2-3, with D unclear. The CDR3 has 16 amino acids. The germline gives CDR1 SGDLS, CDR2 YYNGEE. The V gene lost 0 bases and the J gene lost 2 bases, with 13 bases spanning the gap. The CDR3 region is CASSVGVDLYTDTQYF. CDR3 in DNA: TGTGCCAGCAGCGTAGGGGTAGACTTATACACAGATACGCAGTATTTT.

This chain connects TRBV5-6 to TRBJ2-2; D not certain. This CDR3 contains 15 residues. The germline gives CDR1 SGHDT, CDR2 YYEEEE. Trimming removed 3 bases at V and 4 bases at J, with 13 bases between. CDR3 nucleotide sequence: TGTGCCAGCAGCTGGGCCCGGTACCCCACCGGGGAGCTGTTTTTT. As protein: CASSWARYPTGELFF.

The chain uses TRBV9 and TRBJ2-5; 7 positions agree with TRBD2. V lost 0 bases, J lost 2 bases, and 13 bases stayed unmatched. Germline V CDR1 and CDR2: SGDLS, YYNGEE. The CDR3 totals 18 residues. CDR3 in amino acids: CASSVGLAERDNQETQYF. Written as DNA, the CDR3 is TGTGCCAGCAGCGTAGGTCTAGCGGAACGTGACAATCAAGAGACCCAGTACTTC.

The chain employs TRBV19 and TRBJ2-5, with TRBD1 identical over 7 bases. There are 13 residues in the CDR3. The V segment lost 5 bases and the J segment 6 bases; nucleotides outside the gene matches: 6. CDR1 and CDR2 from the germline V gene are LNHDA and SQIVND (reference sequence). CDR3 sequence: CASSRTGEKTQYF. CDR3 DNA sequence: TGTGCCAGTAGTCGCACAGGGGAAAAGACCCAGTACTTC.

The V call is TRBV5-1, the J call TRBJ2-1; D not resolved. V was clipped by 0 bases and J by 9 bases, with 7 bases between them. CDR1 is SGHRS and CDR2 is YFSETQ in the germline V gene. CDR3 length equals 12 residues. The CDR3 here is CASSLARFEQFF. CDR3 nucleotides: TGCGCCAGCAGCTTGGCGCGGTTTGAGCAGTTCTTC.

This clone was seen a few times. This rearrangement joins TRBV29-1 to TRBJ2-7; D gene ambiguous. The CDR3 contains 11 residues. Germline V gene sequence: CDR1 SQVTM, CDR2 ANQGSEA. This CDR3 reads CSVSGPYEQYF. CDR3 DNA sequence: TGCAGTGTTTCAGGTCCCTACGAGCAGTACTTC.

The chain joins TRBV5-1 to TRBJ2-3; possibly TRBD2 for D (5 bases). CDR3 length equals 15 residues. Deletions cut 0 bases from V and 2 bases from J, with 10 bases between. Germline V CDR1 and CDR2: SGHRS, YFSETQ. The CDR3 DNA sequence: TGCGCCAGCAGCTTGGTGGCTAGCCTCACAGATACGCAGTATTTT. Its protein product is CASSLVASLTDTQYF.

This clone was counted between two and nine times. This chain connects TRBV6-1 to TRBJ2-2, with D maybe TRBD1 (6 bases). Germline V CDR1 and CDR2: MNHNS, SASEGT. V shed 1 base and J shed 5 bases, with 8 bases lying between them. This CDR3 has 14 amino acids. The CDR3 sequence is CASSEGTATGELFF. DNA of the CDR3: TGTGCCAGCAGTGAAGGGACAGCAACCGGGGAGCTGTTTTTT.

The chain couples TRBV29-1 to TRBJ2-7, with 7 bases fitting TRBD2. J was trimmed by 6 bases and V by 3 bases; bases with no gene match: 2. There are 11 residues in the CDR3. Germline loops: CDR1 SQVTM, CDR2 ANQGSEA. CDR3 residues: CSVDTSVEQYF. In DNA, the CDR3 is TGCAGCGTTGATACTAGCGTCGAGCAGTACTTC.

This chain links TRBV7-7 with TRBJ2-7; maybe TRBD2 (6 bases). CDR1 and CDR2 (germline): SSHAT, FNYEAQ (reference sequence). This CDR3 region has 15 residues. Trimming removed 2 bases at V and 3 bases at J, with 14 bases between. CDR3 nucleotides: TGTGCCAGCAGCTTATTGGCGGGATCGGACTACGAGCAGTACTTC. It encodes CASSLLAGSDYEQYF.

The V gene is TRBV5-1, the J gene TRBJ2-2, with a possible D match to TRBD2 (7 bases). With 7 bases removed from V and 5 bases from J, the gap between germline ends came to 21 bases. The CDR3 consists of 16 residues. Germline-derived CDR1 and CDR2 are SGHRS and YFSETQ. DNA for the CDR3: TGCGCCAGCGCCAGTTTCGGAGAGGGGGGGACCGGGGAGCTGTTTTTT. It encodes CASASFGEGGTGELFF.